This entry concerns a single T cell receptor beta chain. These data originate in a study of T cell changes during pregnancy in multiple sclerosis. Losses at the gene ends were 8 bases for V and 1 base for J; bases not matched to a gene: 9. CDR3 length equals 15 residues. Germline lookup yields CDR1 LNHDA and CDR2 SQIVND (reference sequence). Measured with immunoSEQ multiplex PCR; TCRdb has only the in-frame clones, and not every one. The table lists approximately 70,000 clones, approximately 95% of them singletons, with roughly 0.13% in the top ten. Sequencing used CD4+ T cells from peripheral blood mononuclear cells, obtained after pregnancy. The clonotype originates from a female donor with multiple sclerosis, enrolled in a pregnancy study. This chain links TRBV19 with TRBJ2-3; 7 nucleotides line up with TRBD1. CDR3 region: CASRMDRTRTDTQYF. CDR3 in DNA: TGTGCCAGTCGAATGGACAGGACACGCACAGATACGCAGTATTTT.